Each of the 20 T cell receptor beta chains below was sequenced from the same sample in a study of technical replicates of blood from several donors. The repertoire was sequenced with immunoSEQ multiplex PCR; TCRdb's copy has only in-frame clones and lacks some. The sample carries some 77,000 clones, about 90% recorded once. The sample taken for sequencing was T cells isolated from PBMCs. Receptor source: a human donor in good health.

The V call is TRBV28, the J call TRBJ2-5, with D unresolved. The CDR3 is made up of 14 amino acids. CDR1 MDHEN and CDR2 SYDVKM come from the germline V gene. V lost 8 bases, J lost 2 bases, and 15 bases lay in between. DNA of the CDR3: TGTGCCAGCGCTGGAGAGGTGCAACAAGAGACCCAGTACTTC. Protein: CASAGEVQQETQYF.

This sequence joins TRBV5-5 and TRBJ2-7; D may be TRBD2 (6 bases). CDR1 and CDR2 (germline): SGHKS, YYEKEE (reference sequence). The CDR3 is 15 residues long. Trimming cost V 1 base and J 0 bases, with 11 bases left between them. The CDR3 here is CASSLWLASSYEQYF. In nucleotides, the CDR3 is TGTGCCAGCAGCTTGTGGCTAGCGAGCTCCTACGAGCAGTACTTC.

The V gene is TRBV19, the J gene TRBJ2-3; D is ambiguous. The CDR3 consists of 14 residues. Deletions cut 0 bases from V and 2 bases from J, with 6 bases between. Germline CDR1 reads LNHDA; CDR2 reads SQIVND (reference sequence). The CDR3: CASSIDPSTDTQYF. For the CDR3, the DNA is TGTGCCAGTAGTATAGACCCCTCCACAGATACGCAGTATTTT.

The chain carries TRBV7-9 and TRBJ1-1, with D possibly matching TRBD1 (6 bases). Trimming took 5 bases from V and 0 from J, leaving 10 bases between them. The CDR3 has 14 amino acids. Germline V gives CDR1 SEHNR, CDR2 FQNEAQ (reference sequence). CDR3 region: CASSPGQVNTEAFF. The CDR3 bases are TGTGCCAGCAGCCCGGGACAAGTGAACACTGAAGCTTTCTTT.

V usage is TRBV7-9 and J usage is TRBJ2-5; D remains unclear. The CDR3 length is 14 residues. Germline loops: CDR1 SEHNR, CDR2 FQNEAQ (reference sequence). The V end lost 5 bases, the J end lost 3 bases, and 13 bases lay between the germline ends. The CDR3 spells CASSPRVLKETQYF. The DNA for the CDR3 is TGTGCCAGCAGCCCCCGGGTCCTTAAAGAGACCCAGTACTTC. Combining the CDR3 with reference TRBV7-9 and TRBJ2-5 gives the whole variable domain DTGVSQNPRHKITKRGQNVTFRCDPISEHNRLYWYRQTLGQGPEFLTYFQNEAQLEKSRLLSDRFSAERPKGSFSTLEIQRTEQGDSAMYLCASSPRVLKETQYFGPGTRLLVL.

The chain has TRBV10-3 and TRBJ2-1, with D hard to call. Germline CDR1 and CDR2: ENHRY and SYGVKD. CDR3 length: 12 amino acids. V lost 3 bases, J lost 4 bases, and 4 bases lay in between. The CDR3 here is CAISDRYNEQFF. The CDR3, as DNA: TGTGCCATCAGTGACAGGTACAATGAGCAGTTCTTC.

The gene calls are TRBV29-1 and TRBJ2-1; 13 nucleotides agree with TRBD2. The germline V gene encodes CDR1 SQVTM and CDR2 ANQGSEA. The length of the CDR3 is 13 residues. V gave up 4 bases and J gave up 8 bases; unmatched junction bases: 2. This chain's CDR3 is CSVGTSGSYEQFF. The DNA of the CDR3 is TGCAGCGTTGGGACTAGCGGGAGCTATGAGCAGTTCTTC.

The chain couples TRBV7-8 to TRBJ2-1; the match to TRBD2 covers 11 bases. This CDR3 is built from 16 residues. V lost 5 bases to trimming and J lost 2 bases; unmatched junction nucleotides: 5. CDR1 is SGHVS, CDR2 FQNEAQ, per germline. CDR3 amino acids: CASSVVAGGPYNEQFF. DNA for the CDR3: TGTGCCAGCAGCGTCGTAGCGGGAGGGCCCTACAATGAGCAGTTCTTC.

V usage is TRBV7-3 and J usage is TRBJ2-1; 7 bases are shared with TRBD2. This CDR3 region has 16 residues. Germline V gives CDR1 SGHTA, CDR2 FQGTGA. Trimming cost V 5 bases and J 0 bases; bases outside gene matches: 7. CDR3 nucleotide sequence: TGTGCCAGCAGCGCCGCTAGCGGCGGCTCCTACAATGAGCAGTTCTTC. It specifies CASSAASGGSYNEQFF.

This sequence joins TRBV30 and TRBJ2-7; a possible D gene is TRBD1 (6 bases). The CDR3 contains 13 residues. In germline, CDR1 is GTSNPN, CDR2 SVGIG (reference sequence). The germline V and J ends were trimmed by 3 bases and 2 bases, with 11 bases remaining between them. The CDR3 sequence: CAWRAGQPYEQYF. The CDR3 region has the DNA TGTGCCTGGAGAGCCGGACAGCCCTACGAGCAGTACTTC.

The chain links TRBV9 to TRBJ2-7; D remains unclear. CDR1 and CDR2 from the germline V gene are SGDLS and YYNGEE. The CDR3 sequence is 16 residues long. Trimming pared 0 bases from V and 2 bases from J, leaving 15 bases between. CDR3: CASSVASSPSPYEQYF. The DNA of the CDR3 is TGTGCCAGCAGCGTAGCGAGTTCGCCGTCCCCCTACGAGCAGTACTTC. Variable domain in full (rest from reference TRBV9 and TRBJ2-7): DSGVTQTPKHLITATGQRVTLRCSPRSGDLSVYWYQQSLDQGLQFLIQYYNGEERAKGNILERFSAQQFPDLHSELNLSSLELGDSALYFCASSVASSPSPYEQYFGPGTRLTVT.

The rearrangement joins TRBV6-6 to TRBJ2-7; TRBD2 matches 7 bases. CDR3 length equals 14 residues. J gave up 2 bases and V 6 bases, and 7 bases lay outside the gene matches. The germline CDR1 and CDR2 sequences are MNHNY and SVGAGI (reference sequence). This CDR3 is CASSRDRGAYEQYF. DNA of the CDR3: TGTGCCAGCAGCCGGGACCGGGGGGCCTACGAGCAGTACTTC.

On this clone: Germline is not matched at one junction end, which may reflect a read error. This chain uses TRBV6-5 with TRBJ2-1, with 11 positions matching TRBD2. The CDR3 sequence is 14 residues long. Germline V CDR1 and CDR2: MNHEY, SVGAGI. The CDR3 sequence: CVSSTSGSYNEQFF. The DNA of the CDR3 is TGTGTCAGCAGTACTAGCGGGAGCTACAATGAGCAGTTCTTC.

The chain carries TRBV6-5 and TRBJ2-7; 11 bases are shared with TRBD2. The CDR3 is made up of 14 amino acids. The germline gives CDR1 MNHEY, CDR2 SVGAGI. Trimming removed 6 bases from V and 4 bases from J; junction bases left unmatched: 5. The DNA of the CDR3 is TGTGCCAGCAGACCCACTAGCGGGAGTTACGAGCAGTACTTC. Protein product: CASRPTSGSYEQYF.

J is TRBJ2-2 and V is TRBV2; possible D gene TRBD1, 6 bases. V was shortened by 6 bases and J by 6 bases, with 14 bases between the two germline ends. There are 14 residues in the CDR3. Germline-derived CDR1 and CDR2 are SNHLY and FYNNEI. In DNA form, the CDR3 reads TGTGCCAGCAGGGAGGACTGGGGGCCCGGGGAGCTGTTTTTT. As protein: CASREDWGPGELFF.

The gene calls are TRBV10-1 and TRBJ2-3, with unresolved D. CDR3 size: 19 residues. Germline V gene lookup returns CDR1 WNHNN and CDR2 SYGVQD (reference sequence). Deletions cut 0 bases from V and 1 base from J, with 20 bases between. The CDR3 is CASSESSSRISPRTDTQYF. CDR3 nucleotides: TGCGCCAGCAGTGAGTCGAGCTCTAGAATTTCCCCCCGCACAGATACGCAGTATTTT.

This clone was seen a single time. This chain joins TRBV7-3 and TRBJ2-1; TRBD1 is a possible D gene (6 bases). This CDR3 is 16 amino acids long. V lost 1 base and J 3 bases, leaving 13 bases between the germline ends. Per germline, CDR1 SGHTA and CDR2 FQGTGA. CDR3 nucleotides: TGTGCCAGCAGCTTAATCTCAGGGGCCCTCTACAATGAGCAGTTCTTC. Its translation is CASSLISGALYNEQFF.

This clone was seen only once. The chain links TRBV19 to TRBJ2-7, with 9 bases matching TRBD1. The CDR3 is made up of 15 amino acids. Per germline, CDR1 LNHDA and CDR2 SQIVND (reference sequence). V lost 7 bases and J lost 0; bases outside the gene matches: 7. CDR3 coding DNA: TGTGCCAGTAAACGGGGGACAGGGACCTCCTACGAGCAGTACTTC. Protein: CASKRGTGTSYEQYF.

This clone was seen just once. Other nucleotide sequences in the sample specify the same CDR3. The CDR3: CASSITGLTEAFF. CDR3 sequence (DNA): TGTGCCAGTAGTATAACTGGGCTCACTGAAGCTTTCTTT. V gene TRBV19 combines with J gene TRBJ1-1; D call uncertain. The germline CDR1 and CDR2 sequences are LNHDA and SQIVND (reference sequence). V was clipped by 2 bases and J by 4 bases, with 8 bases between them. The CDR3 is 13 amino acids. Based on the CDR3 plus reference TRBV19 and TRBJ1-1, the full variable domain is DGGITQSPKYLFRKEGQNVTLSCEQNLNHDAMYWYRQDPGQGLRLIYYSQIVNDFQKGDIAEGYSVSREKKESFPLTVTSAQKNPTAFYLCASSITGLTEAFFGQGTRLTVV.

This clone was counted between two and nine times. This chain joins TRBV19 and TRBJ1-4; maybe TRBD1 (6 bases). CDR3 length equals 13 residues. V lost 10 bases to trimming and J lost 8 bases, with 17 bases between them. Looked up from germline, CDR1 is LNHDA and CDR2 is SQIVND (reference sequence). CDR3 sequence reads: CATRRGRLEKLFF. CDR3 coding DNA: TGTGCCACCAGGCGGGGGCGCCTCGAAAAACTGTTTTTT.